These T cell receptor beta chains were read from a single sample in a study of response to subunit inactivated influenza vaccine. TCRdb independently ran MiXCR on the RT-PCR reads; one entry per CDR3 protein. The sample lists around 320,000 distinct CDR3 sequences, approximately 20% occurring once. The sequencing here drew on PBMCs from blood, taken approximately 20 months after vaccination. The receptors shown here come from a man in his fifties or sixties who received an inactivated influenza vaccine. CDR3s include the opening cysteine and the closing phenylalanine or tryptophan. D genes are given only for firm matches. The size of a clone is reported for some rows only, either as once, few or many, or as a class for expanded clones.

TRBD1 TRBJ2-7 TRBV5-1 few TGCGCCAGCAGCTTGGTAGGGACAGGGCCCTACGAGCAGTACTTC CASSLVGTGPYEQYF
NA TRBJ1-2 TRBV5-4 NA TGTGCCAGCAAACTTACTAGGAGCGAGGGCTACACCTTC CASKLTRSEGYTF
NA TRBJ1-6 TRBV4-2 NA TGTGCCAGCAGCCAAGATCTGGATTCACCCCTCCACTTT CASSQDLDSPLHF
TRBD1 TRBJ2-4 TRBV4-1 NA TGCGCCAGCAGCCATACAGGGGGCAAAAACACTCAGTACTTC CASSHTGGKNTQYF
NA TRBJ2-3 TRBV4-3 NA TGCGCCAGCAGCCAAGTATGGCCTGCCGACCCACCAGATACGCAGTATTTT CASSQVWPADPPDTQYF
NA TRBJ1-4 TRBV23-1 few TGCGCCAGCAGTCGGAGGAGAGTTGAAAAACTGTTTTTT CASSRRRVEKLFF
NA TRBJ1-3 TRBV6-5 NA TGTGCCAGCAGTTTGGCCCTCGGCTCTGGAAACACCATATATTTT CASSLALGSGNTIYF
NA TRBJ1-4 TRBV5-6 NA TGTGCCAGCAGCTTTCAGGGGACGACTAATGAAAAACTGTTTTTT CASSFQGTTNEKLFF
NA TRBJ2-1 TRBV20-1 once TGCAGTGCAAGACTTGGGTTCCGTGAGCAGTTCTTC CSARLGFREQFF
NA TRBJ1-2 TRBV2 few TGTGCCAGCAGTGAAACCCTAATGGCCGGGTTTGAAACAGGCTACACCTTC CASSETLMAGFETGYTF
TRBD2 TRBJ2-5 TRBV9 NA TGTGCCAGCAGCGTGGGACTAGCGGGAGAAGAGACCCAGTACTTC CASSVGLAGEETQYF
NA TRBJ2-3 TRBV25-1 few TGTGCCAGCAGTGGGTGGCAGGGTACAGATACGCAGTATTTT CASSGWQGTDTQYF
NA TRBJ2-1 TRBV20-1 NA TGCAGTGCTAGAGTTTCCGGGGCAGGTAATGAGCAGTTCTTC CSARVSGAGNEQFF
TRBD2 TRBJ2-2 TRBV11-2 NA TGTGCCAGCAGCTTAGTGGGGCGGGGGAGGTTCACCGGGGAGCTGTTTTTT CASSLVGRGRFTGELFF
NA TRBJ2-3 TRBV20-1 few TGCTCTCACGGGGGCGGAAGAGATACGCAGTATTTT CSHGGGRDTQYF
TRBD2 TRBJ2-1 TRBV29-1 many TGCAGCGTTGAGGGACTAGCGGGAGTCGTGGGTGAGCAGTTCTTC CSVEGLAGVVGEQFF
NA TRBJ1-2 TRBV4-2 NA TGTGCCAGCAGCCAAGCCGAATCGGACGTAGGCTATGGCTACACCTTC CASSQAESDVGYGYTF
NA TRBJ2-3 TRBV7-2 few TGTGCCAGCAGCCCCAGGGACTTCGCGGGCACAGATACGCAGTATTTT CASSPRDFAGTDTQYF
NA TRBJ2-7 TRBV10-3 few TGTGCCATCAGTGAGGGGGCCGGGACAAATTACGAGCAGTACTTC CAISEGAGTNYEQYF
NA TRBJ2-6 TRBV18 NA TGTGCCAGCTCACTCCCCTCTGGGGCCAACGTCCTGACTTTC CASSLPSGANVLTF
TRBD2 TRBJ2-3 TRBV6-5 NA TGTGCCAGCAGTTACGCGGGGGGGACTAGCGGTAGCACAGATACGCAGTATTTT CASSYAGGTSGSTDTQYF
TRBD1 TRBJ1-5 TRBV28 few TGTGCCAGCGAGCGGACAGGGGAATATCAGCCCCAGCATTTT CASERTGEYQPQHF
NA TRBJ1-1 TRBV5-1 NA TGCGCCAGCAGCTTGGGTTCTGGGAACGCTGAAGCTTTCTTT CASSLGSGNAEAFF
NA TRBJ2-4 TRBV24-1 few TGTGCCACCAGTGATTTGTTGAACATTCAGTACTTC CATSDLLNIQYF
TRBD1 TRBJ1-2 TRBV18 NA TGTGCCAGCTCACCACTGGGGGACAGCTCCTATGGCTACACCTTC CASSPLGDSSYGYTF
NA TRBJ2-1 TRBV9 NA TGTGCCAGCAGTCTACTTGAGAATGAGCAGTTCTTC CASSLLENEQFF
NA TRBJ1-6 TRBV30 many TGTGCCTGGGGGGAAGGAGCTAATTCACCCCTCCACTTT CAWGEGANSPLHF
NA TRBJ2-1 TRBV11-3 NA TGTGCCAGCAGCCACTGGGACAATGAGCAGTTCTTC CASSHWDNEQFF
NA TRBJ1-6 TRBV20-1 few TGCAGTGCTAGAGATCCGGGACTGCCTTCCGTTGATTCACCCCTCCACTTT CSARDPGLPSVDSPLHF
TRBD1 TRBJ1-6 TRBV6-1 few TGTGCCAGCAGTAAACCGGGACAGTATAATTCACCCCTCCACTTT CASSKPGQYNSPLHF
NA TRBJ2-3 TRBV6-2/TRBV6-3 few TGTGCCAGCAGTCCGCCGGGGGATACGCAGTATTTT CASSPPGDTQYF
NA TRBJ2-6 TRBV18 many TGTGCCAGCTCGTTGGACTCTGGGGCCAACGTCCTGACTTTC CASSLDSGANVLTF
NA TRBJ1-5 TRBV12-3/TRBV12-4 many TGTGCCAGCAGTTCAAGCGGCAATCAGCCCCAGCATTTT CASSSSGNQPQHF
TRBD2 TRBJ2-1 TRBV29-1 few TGCAGCGTTGATAGGACTAGCGCCTGGGGCGGGTCCTACAATGAGCAGTTCTTC CSVDRTSAWGGSYNEQFF
NA TRBJ2-7 TRBV4-3 NA TGCGCCAGCAGCCAAAAAATTACCTACGAGCAGTACTTC CASSQKITYEQYF
TRBD1 TRBJ2-5 TRBV24-1 NA TGTGCCACCGCCCACGGGACAGAAGAGACCCAGTACTTC CATAHGTEETQYF
NA TRBJ1-5 TRBV4-2 NA TGTGCCAGCAGCTATAACGAGGGGGAGGATCAGCCCCAGCATTTT CASSYNEGEDQPQHF
TRBD1 TRBJ2-1 TRBV29-1 NA TGCAGCGTTGACGAGACAGGGTCTGGCAATGAGCAGTTCTTC CSVDETGSGNEQFF
TRBD2 TRBJ2-1 TRBV28 NA TGTGCCAGCAGTTTAGGGCGGGAGATCTACAATGAGCAGTTCTTC CASSLGREIYNEQFF
TRBD2 TRBJ2-7 TRBV28 NA TGTGCCAGCAGCAAAGGGCGGGGGGGCTTCGAGCAGTACTTC CASSKGRGGFEQYF
NA TRBJ1-5 TRBV2 NA TGTGCCAGCAGTGTGTGGAGTCAGCCCCAGCATTTT CASSVWSQPQHF
TRBD2 TRBJ2-1 TRBV4-3 few TGCGCCAGCAGCCAAGGGGTCCGCGGGAGCTCCTACAATGAGCAGTTCTTC CASSQGVRGSSYNEQFF
NA TRBJ1-5 TRBV15 NA TGTGCCACCAGCATCTCGACAGGATCGGATCAGCCCCAGCATTTT CATSISTGSDQPQHF
NA TRBJ1-1 TRBV20-1 few TGCAGTGCGCCGCGGGGGCGGGACACTGAAGCTTTCTTT CSAPRGRDTEAFF